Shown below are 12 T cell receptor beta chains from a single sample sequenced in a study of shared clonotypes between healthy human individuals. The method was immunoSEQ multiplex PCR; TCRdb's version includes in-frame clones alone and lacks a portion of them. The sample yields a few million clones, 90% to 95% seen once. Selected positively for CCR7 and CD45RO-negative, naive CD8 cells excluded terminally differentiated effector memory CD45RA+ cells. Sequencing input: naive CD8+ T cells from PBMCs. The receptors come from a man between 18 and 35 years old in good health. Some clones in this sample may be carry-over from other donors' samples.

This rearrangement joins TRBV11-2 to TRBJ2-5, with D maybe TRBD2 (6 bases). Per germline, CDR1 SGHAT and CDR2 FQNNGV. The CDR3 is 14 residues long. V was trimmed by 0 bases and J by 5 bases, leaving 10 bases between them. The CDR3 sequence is CASSLERGLETQYF. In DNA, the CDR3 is TGTGCCAGCAGCTTAGAGCGGGGTCTGGAGACCCAGTACTTC.

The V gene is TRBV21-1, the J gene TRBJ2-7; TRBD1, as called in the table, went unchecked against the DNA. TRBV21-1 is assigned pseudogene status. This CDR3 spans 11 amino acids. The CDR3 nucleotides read TGCCTCGGACAGGGTGGCTACGAGCAGTACTTC. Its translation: CLGQGGYEQYF.

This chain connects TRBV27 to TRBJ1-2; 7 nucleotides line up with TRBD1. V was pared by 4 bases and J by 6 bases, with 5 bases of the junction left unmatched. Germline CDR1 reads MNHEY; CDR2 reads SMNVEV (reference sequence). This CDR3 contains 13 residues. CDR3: CASSSIDRDGYTF. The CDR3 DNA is TGTGCCAGCAGTTCAATCGACAGGGATGGCTACACCTTC.

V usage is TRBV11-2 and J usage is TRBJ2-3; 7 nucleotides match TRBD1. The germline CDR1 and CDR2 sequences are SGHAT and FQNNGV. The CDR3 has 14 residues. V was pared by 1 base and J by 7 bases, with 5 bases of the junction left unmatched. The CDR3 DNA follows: TGTGCCAGCAGCTTAGCAGGGGACAGTAATACGCAGTATTTT. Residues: CASSLAGDSNTQYF.

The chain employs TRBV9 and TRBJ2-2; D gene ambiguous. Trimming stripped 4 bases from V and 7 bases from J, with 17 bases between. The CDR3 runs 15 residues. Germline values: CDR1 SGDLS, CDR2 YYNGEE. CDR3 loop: CASSPQVQTRGELFF. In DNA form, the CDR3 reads TGTGCCAGCAGCCCCCAGGTCCAAACTCGCGGGGAGCTGTTTTTT.

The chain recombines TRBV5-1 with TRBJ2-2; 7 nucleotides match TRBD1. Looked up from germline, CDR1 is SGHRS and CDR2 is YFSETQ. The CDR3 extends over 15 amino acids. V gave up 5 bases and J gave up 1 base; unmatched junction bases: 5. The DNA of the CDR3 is TGCGCCAGCAGGCCCGGGACAGAGAACACCGGGGAGCTGTTTTTT. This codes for CASRPGTENTGELFF.

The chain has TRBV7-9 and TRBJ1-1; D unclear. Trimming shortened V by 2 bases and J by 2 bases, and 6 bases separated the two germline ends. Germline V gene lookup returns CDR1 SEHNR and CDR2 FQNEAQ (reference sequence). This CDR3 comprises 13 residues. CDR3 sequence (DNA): TGTGCCAGCAGCTTACCAGATAACACTGAAGCTTTCTTT. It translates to CASSLPDNTEAFF.

The CDR3 DNA follows: TGTGCCAGCAGCGAGGAGGGACTAGCGGGAGAGTTCGACAAAAACATTCAGTACTTC. Its translation is CASSEEGLAGEFDKNIQYF. The chain uses TRBV9 and TRBJ2-4, with 14 bases identical to TRBD2. This CDR3 has 19 residues. CDR1 is SGDLS, CDR2 YYNGEE, per germline. V shed 3 bases, J shed 3 bases, and the junction held 11 bases outside the gene matches.

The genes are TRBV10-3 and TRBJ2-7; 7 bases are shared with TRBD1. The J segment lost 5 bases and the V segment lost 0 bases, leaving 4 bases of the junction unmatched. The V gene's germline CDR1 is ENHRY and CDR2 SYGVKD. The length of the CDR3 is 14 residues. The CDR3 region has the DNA TGTGCCATCAGTGAGTCGAACAGGGGCGACGAGCAGTACTTC. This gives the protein CAISESNRGDEQYF.

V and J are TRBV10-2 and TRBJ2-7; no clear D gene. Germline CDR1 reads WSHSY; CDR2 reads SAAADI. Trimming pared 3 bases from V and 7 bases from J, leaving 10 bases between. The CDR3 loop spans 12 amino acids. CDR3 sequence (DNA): TGCGCCAGCAGTGAAAGCCTGGGGGAGCAGTACTTC. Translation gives CASSESLGEQYF.

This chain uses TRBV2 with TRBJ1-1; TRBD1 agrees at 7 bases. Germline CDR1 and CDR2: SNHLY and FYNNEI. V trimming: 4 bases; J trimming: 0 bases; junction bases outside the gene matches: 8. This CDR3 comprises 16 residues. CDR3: CASSVYRGQLNTEAFF. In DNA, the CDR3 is TGTGCCAGCAGTGTTTATAGGGGACAGTTGAACACTGAAGCTTTCTTT.

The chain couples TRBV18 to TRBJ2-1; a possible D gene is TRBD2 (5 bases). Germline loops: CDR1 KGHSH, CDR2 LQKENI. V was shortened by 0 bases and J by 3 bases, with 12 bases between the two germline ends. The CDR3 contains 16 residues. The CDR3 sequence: CASSPPWEWGYNEQFF. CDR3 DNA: TGTGCCAGCTCACCACCGTGGGAGTGGGGCTACAATGAGCAGTTCTTC.